The subject of this entry is one T cell receptor beta chain. The data stem from a study of blood T cell repertoires in COVID-19. In the study overall: Italy, Spain and the United States were the sources of the convalescent and acute COVID-19 samples. Sample material is recorded as cDNA or gDNA derived from T cells, B-cell-depleted T cells, or PBMCs.

V dropped 5 bases and J dropped 8; count of bases not matched to a gene: 9. The CDR3 runs to 14 residues. Germline assignment: CDR1 SGHVS and CDR2 FQNEAQ. As processed by the authors: Amplifying reference gene primers gave estimates of nucleated cell counts. Clones were read by immunoSEQ multiplex PCR, and TCRdb kept only the in-frame ones, dropping some. V, J and clone size derive from that table, while D and trimming were established from the DNA sequence. The data show about 170,000 clones, approximately 90% seen once. The sample comprised PBMCs or T cells enriched from blood (not recorded which). The TCR comes from a young woman who had recovered from COVID-19. The chain recombines TRBV7-8 with TRBJ1-2; TRBD1 agrees at 9 bases. CDR3 nucleotide sequence: TGTGCCAGCAGCACCGGGACAGGGAATGAGGGCTACACCTTC. Encoded protein: CASSTGTGNEGYTF.